Sequencing of this T cell receptor (beta chain) was carried out in a study of blood T cell repertoires in COVID-19. The assay was immunoSEQ multiplex PCR, and TCRdb's table has in-frame clones only and misses some. Here the sample spans 150,000 to 190,000 clones, approximately 84% being singletons. Sample: peripheral blood. This TCR derives from a woman aged 60-75 years with COVID-19, enrolled during active disease.

The CDR3 protein is CASSIDRDSGANVLTF. The CDR3 DNA sequence: TGCGCCAGCAGCATTGACAGGGACTCTGGGGCCAACGTCCTGACTTTC. V usage is TRBV5-1 and J usage is TRBJ2-6, with TRBD1 identical over 7 bases. The CDR3 has 16 residues. V shed 4 bases, J shed 0 bases, and the junction held 4 bases outside the gene matches. Germline values: CDR1 SGHRS, CDR2 YFSETQ.